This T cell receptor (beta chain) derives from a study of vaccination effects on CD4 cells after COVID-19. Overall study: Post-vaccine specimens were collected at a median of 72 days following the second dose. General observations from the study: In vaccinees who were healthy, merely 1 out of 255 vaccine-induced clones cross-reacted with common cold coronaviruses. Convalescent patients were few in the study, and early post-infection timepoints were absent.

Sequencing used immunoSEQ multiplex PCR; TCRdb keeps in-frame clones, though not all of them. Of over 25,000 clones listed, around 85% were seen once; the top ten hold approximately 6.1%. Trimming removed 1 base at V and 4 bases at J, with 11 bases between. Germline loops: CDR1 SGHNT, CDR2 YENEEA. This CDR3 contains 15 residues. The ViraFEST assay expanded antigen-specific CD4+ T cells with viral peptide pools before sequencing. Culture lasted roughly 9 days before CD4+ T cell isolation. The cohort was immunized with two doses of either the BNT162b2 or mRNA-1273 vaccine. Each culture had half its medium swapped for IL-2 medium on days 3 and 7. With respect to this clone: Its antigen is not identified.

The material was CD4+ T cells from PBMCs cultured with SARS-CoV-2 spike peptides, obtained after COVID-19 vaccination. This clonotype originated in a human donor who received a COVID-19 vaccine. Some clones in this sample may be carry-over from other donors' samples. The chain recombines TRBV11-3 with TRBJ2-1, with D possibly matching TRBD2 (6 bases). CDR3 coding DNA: TGTGCCAGCAGCTTAGCCGGGGGAAATTACAATGAGCAGTTCTTC. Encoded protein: CASSLAGGNYNEQFF.